The following is a T cell receptor beta chain sequence with its context. The antigen it binds to is not known. The record has no base qualities; no much larger clone is one base away. The method behind the library was the immunoSEQ multiplex PCR assay. TCRdb took over this immuneACCESS table, retaining in-frame rearrangements with V and J assigned. Such tables are incomplete; in checked studies, under half of the missing clones stem from an unresolved V gene, and the remainder is unexplained. The sample table records around 100,000 clones; 75% to 95% of these occur just once. The ten largest clones add up to 2.5% to 3.5% of the sample. V gives up 0 bases and J gives up 0 bases, and the segment between their germline ends measures 7 bases. The CDR3, cysteine through phenylalanine, is 15 amino acids long. The DNA shown is the 45-base CDR3, in frame from base 1. The germline V gene yields SGDLS for CDR1 and YYNGEE for CDR2.

This sample was included in a study of T cell changes during pregnancy in multiple sclerosis (dated by TCRdb to between 2017 and 2020). At the level of the whole study: Changes in the T cell repertoire over the course of pregnancy were examined in this study in women with multiple sclerosis.

Sequenced material: peripheral blood, taken in the second trimester of pregnancy. The sequence joins TRBV9 to TRBJ2-1, with the D gene too uncertain to name. The receptor was derived from a female donor with multiple sclerosis, enrolled in a pregnancy study. The DNA sequence is TGTGCCAGCAGCGTAGATCCGAGCTCCTACAATGAGCAGTTCTTC. It translates as CASSVDPSSYNEQFF. Extended through the reference TRBV9 and TRBJ2-1 proteins, this CDR3 yields the full variable domain: DSGVTQTPKHLITATGQRVTLRCSPRSGDLSVYWYQQSLDQGLQFLIQYYNGEERAKGNILERFSAQQFPDLHSELNLSSLELGDSALYFCASSVDPSSYNEQFFGPGTRLTVL.